This T cell receptor (beta chain) was profiled in a study of T-cell reconstitution after alpha-beta-depleted transplantation in children. Preparation of the TCRbeta library involved a method that used unique molecular identifiers. MiXCR was run by TCRdb on the PCR reads, yielding one entry per CDR3 protein. Of 240,000 or so distinct CDR3 sequences in the sample, 7.5% to 9.5% are singletons; the top ten hold about 6.4%. There are many counts of this clonotype. The germline gives CDR1 SGHVS, CDR2 FNYEAQ. J gave up 4 bases and V 0 bases, and 6 bases lay outside the gene matches. This CDR3 has 16 amino acids.

This sample comprised PBMCs, mostly from graft donor cells, obtained 180 days after TCRalphabeta/CD19-depleted stem cell transplant. This TCR was sampled from a male patient younger than 18 who had a stem cell transplant for acute lymphoblastic leukemia, so the T cells may come from the graft donor. The chain couples TRBV7-6 to TRBJ2-3; 8 nucleotides agree with TRBD2. CDR3 nucleotide sequence: TGTGCCAGCAGCTTAGCTAGCGGGATGATCGCAGATACGCAGTATTTT. Translating it yields CASSLASGMIADTQYF.